The 3 T cell receptor beta chains below were found in one sample sequenced in a study of breast tumors, draining lymph nodes, adjacent tissues. Breast cancer patients provided tissue from their axillary draining lymph nodes. TCRdb re-called the multiplex PCR reads through MiXCR, storing one row per CDR3 protein. The sample holds about 230,000 distinct CDR3 sequences; about 32% are singletons and the top ten take 1.2% to 1.5%. The sequencing input was axillary lymph node tissue. These receptors were obtained from a female donor with breast cancer. Some clones in this sample may be carry-over from other donors' samples.

The sample holds many counts of this clonotype. The J gene is TRBJ1-3, the V gene TRBV5-1; unclear D gene. Germline V lookup: CDR1 SGHRS, CDR2 YFSETQ. This CDR3 region has 12 residues. V was clipped by 5 bases and J by 3 bases, with 6 bases between them. The CDR3 region is CASRGDGNTIYF. In DNA, the CDR3 is TGCGCCAGCAGGGGCGATGGAAACACCATATATTTT. Supplemented by reference TRBV5-1 and TRBJ1-3, the full variable domain reads KAGVTQTPRYLIKTRGQQVTLSCSPISGHRSVSWYQQTPGQGLQFLFEYFSETQRNKGNFPGRFSGRQFSNSRSEMNVSTLELGDSALYLCASRGDGNTIYFGEGSWLTVV.

The CDR3 DNA reads as TGTGCCAGCAGTGCTAGAGGACTTGTAGGGACTAGCGGGAGGAACCAAATCCTGGGGGAGACCCAGTACTTC. Amino acids: CASSARGLVGTSGRNQILGETQYF. The chain uses TRBV25-1 and TRBJ2-5, with TRBD2 matching 15 bases. V shed 4 bases, J shed 5 bases, and the junction held 29 bases outside the gene matches. This CDR3 comprises 24 residues. The germline CDR1 and CDR2 sequences are MGHDK and SYGVNS.

This clonotype was recorded many times. The chain recombines TRBV7-2 with TRBJ2-5; 8 bases align to TRBD2. V lost 3 bases and J lost 4; bases outside the gene matches: 7. This CDR3 has 15 residues. Germline lookup yields CDR1 SGHTA and CDR2 FQGNSA. CDR3 in amino acids: CASSFRGTRGETQYF. The CDR3 region has the DNA TGTGCCAGCAGCTTTAGAGGGACTAGAGGAGAGACCCAGTACTTC.